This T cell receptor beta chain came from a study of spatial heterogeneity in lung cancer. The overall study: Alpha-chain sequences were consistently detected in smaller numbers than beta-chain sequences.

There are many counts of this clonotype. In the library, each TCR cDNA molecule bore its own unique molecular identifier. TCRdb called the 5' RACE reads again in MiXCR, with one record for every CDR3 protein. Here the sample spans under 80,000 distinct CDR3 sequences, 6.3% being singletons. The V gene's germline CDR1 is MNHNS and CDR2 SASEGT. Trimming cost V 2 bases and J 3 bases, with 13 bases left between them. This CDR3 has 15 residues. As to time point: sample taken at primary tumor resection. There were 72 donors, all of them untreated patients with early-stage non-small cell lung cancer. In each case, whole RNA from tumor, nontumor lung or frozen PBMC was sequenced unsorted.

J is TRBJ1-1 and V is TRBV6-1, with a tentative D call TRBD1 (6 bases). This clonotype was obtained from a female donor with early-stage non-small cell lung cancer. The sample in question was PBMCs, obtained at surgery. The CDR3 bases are TGTGCCAGCAGTGAATATGACAGGCTATACACTGAAGCTTTCTTT. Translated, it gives CASSEYDRLYTEAFF.